What follows are 9 T cell receptor beta chains derived from one specimen sequenced in a study of shared clonotypes between healthy human individuals (dated by TCRdb to about 2020). For the CD8 naive samples, CD45RO-negative cells were positively selected for CCR7, yielding a CD45RA+CCR7+ population from which TemRA cells were excluded. Libraries were prepared through the immunoSEQ multiplex PCR assay. TCRdb re-hosts the immuneACCESS table, in-frame sequences only. Its copies lack some clones; in the studies checked, an unresolved V gene accounts for under half of them, and the cause for the rest is not known. The sample has approximately 590,000 clones on record, just under 97% of them singletons. Around 0.11% of the sample belongs to the ten largest clones. Input material: naive CD8+ T cells sorted from blood. Explained via the paper, the cell subset or site label denotes: CD45RA+CCR7+. These receptors all stem from a woman under 40 in good health.

This sequence joins TRBV7-2 and TRBJ1-2; D gene ambiguous. The CDR3 runs 15 residues. From germline, CDR1 is SGHTA and CDR2 FQGNSA. V dropped 4 bases and J dropped 3 bases, with 15 bases sitting between them. Written as DNA, the CDR3 is TGTGCCAGCAGCTCCGGGGAGATTCGGGACTATGGCTACACCTTC. Its translation is CASSSGEIRDYGYTF.

Comment on this clone: The same CDR3 arises from other DNA sequences in this sample as well. V gene TRBV19 combines with J gene TRBJ2-1; 7 bases align to TRBD2. This CDR3 is built from 13 residues. The V and J ends lost 7 bases and 4 bases, in that order; junction bases with no gene match: 4. Germline V lookup: CDR1 LNHDA, CDR2 SQIVND (reference sequence). The CDR3 spells CASTAGVYNEQFF. Here the CDR3 DNA reads TGTGCCAGTACGGCGGGAGTATACAATGAGCAGTTCTTC.

The chain is built from TRBV27 and TRBJ1-1, with no clear D. V lost 5 bases and J lost 1, with 11 bases in between. The CDR3 runs 14 residues. The V gene's germline CDR1 is MNHEY and CDR2 SMNVEV (reference sequence). CDR3 sequence reads: CASSMVHTNTEAFF. CDR3 sequence (DNA): TGTGCCAGCAGTATGGTACACACGAACACTGAAGCTTTCTTT.

CDR3 amino acids: CASRGLAGVPANNEQFF. CDR3 DNA sequence: TGTGCCAGCAGAGGGCTAGCGGGAGTCCCCGCCAACAATGAGCAGTTCTTC. The chain recombines TRBV2 with TRBJ2-1; 10 bases match TRBD2. The CDR3 runs to 17 residues. Germline assignment: CDR1 SNHLY and CDR2 FYNNEI. The V and J ends lost 6 bases and 5 bases, in that order; junction bases with no gene match: 13.

V usage is TRBV6-4 and J usage is TRBJ1-2; D remains unclear. Trimming cost V 3 bases and J 0 bases, with 20 bases left between them. Germline CDR1 is MRHNA and CDR2 is SNTAGT. This CDR3 has 18 residues. The CDR3 nucleotides read TGTGCCAGCAGTGAACTTTGTCCCGGGCTTTGGACTAACTATGGCTACACCTTC. Amino acids: CASSELCPGLWTNYGYTF.

This chain joins TRBV4-1 and TRBJ1-3; no definite D call. The germline CDR1 and CDR2 sequences are MGHRA and YSYEKL. V lost 1 base and J 0 bases, leaving 7 bases between the germline ends. This CDR3 spans 15 amino acids. The CDR3 loop is CASSQVTASGNTIYF. The DNA of the CDR3 is TGCGCCAGCAGCCAAGTTACAGCCTCTGGAAACACCATATATTTT.

This chain joins TRBV9 and TRBJ2-7, with 10 bases that match TRBD2. The J segment lost 5 bases and the V segment lost 3 bases, leaving 8 bases of the junction unmatched. The V gene's germline CDR1 is SGDLS and CDR2 YYNGEE. The CDR3 has 15 residues. The CDR3 DNA follows: TGTGCCAGCAGCGAGGTCGGGACTAGCGCGGACGAGCAGTACTTC. As protein: CASSEVGTSADEQYF.

Only one count was recorded for this clone. The V gene is TRBV5-6, the J gene TRBJ2-7, with a tentative D call TRBD2 (6 bases). V lost 3 bases to trimming and J lost 6 bases, with 7 bases between them. From germline, CDR1 is SGHDT and CDR2 YYEEEE. The CDR3 length is 11 residues. This CDR3 reads CASSWGVEQYF. The CDR3 nucleotides read TGTGCCAGCAGCTGGGGGGTCGAGCAGTACTTC. Looking up the rest from reference TRBV5-6 and TRBJ2-7 gives the full variable domain: DAGVTQSPTHLIKTRGQQVTLRCSPKSGHDTVSWYQQALGQGPQFIFQYYEEEERQRGNFPDRFSGHQFPNYSSELNVNALLLGDSALYLCASSWGVEQYFGPGTRLTVT.

The CDR3, as DNA: TGCGCCAGCAGCCAAGATCCTTCCAGGGGAACCTACGAGCAGTACTTC. It codes for CASSQDPSRGTYEQYF. The chain combines TRBV4-1 with TRBJ2-5; maybe TRBD1 (6 bases). The end of the DNA aligns better with TRBJ2-7, so the J call may be wrong. There are 16 residues in the CDR3. CDR1 is MGHRA and CDR2 is YSYEKL in the germline V gene.